These 15 T cell receptor beta chains came from one sample sequenced in a study of blood T cell repertoires in COVID-19. Sequencing was performed with immunoSEQ multiplex PCR; in TCRdb, only in-frame clones are kept and a portion is missing. The sample includes about 440,000 clones, approximately 90% of them seen just once. Sample: peripheral blood. The receptors shown here come from a woman between 45 and 60 years old with COVID-19, enrolled during active disease.

The V and J genes are TRBV19 and TRBJ1-1; 7 bases map to TRBD1. V was pared by 10 bases and J by 5 bases, with 10 bases of the junction left unmatched. Germline-derived CDR1 and CDR2 are LNHDA and SQIVND (reference sequence). CDR3 length: 13 residues. The CDR3 loop reads CATETGMGTEAFF. In nucleotides, the CDR3 is TGTGCCACCGAGACAGGGATGGGGACTGAAGCTTTCTTT.

This clone is a singleton in its sample. V gene TRBV30 combines with J gene TRBJ1-1; no reliable D call. In germline, CDR1 is GTSNPN, CDR2 SVGIG (reference sequence). The CDR3 is made up of 14 amino acids. V lost 0 bases to trimming and J lost 4 bases, with 12 bases between them. The CDR3 loop is CAWSVLTGSTEAFF. CDR3 in DNA: TGTGCCTGGAGTGTACTCACCGGGAGCACTGAAGCTTTCTTT.

V and J are TRBV18 and TRBJ2-5; D remains ambiguous. Per germline, CDR1 KGHSH and CDR2 LQKENI. The CDR3 covers 12 residues. V shed 3 bases and J shed 4 bases, with 6 bases lying between them. The CDR3 DNA follows: TGTGCCAGCTCACCTAGCCCAGAGACCCAGTACTTC. Protein sequence: CASSPSPETQYF. Full variable domain (outside the CDR3, taken from reference TRBV18 and TRBJ2-5): NAGVMQNPRHLVRRRGQEARLRCSPMKGHSHVYWYRQLPEEGLKFMVYLQKENIIDESGMPKERFSAEFPKEGPSILRIQQVVRGDSAAYFCASSPSPETQYFGPGTRLLVL.

The genes are TRBV9 and TRBJ2-3; 8 positions match TRBD2. The trim removed 0 bases at V and 3 bases at J, leaving 9 bases unmatched. The length of the CDR3 is 17 residues. Germline CDR1 SGDLS, CDR2 YYNGEE. The CDR3 DNA reads TGTGCCAGCAGCGTAGGATGGGCGGGGGGCCTAACAGATACGCAGTATTTT. Translation: CASSVGWAGGLTDTQYF.

V usage is TRBV27 and J usage is TRBJ2-7; the match to TRBD2 covers 10 bases. Trimming removed 5 bases from V and 9 bases from J; junction bases left unmatched: 13. From germline, CDR1 is MNHEY and CDR2 SMNVEV (reference sequence). This CDR3 is built from 15 residues. CDR3 protein: CASSQTSGVIRGQYF. For the CDR3, the DNA is TGTGCCAGCAGTCAAACTAGCGGGGTTATCCGGGGGCAGTACTTC.

V gene TRBV12-3 or TRBV12-4 combines with J gene TRBJ1-2; TRBD1 might be the D (6 bases). V shed 3 bases and J shed 6 bases, with 11 bases lying between them. The CDR3 runs 13 residues. CDR3 coding DNA: TGTGCCAGCAGTTTGCAGGGGAGGGATGGCTACACCTTC. It is translated as CASSLQGRDGYTF.

The genes are TRBV19 and TRBJ2-3; D perhaps matches TRBD2 (6 bases). Trimming removed 6 bases at V and 5 bases at J, with 12 bases between. This CDR3 is 13 amino acids long. Germline V gene sequence: CDR1 LNHDA, CDR2 SQIVND (reference sequence). In DNA, the CDR3 is TGTGCCAGTAGCCTAGCGAGAGGAGATACGCAGTATTTT. Its protein is CASSLARGDTQYF. The full variable domain, rest sourced from reference TRBV19 and TRBJ2-3, is DGGITQSPKYLFRKEGQNVTLSCEQNLNHDAMYWYRQDPGQGLRLIYYSQIVNDFQKGDIAEGYSVSREKKESFPLTVTSAQKNPTAFYLCASSLARGDTQYFGPGTRLTVL.

CDR3 nucleotides: TGTGCCAGTAGCTTTACAGGGGTCTATGGCTACACCTTC. Translating it yields CASSFTGVYGYTF. The chain is built from TRBV19 and TRBJ1-2; TRBD1 matches 7 bases. The CDR3 extends over 13 amino acids. The V segment lost 6 bases and the J segment 4 bases; nucleotides outside the gene matches: 5. The V gene's germline CDR1 is LNHDA and CDR2 SQIVND (reference sequence).

The rearrangement links TRBV28 to TRBJ1-5, with TRBD1 identical over 8 bases. V lost 5 bases to trimming and J lost 6 bases; unmatched junction nucleotides: 9. CDR1 MDHEN and CDR2 SYDVKM come from the germline V gene. This CDR3 comprises 15 residues. This CDR3 is CASSHHQGATQPQHF. CDR3 bases: TGTGCCAGCAGTCACCACCAGGGGGCTACTCAGCCCCAGCATTTT.

This chain joins TRBV19 and TRBJ1-5; possible D gene TRBD1, 6 bases. V was cut by 5 bases and J by 3 bases, with 14 bases left in between. Germline CDR1 reads LNHDA; CDR2 reads SQIVND (reference sequence). The CDR3 covers 15 residues. CDR3 loop: CASSLTTGPNQPQHF. The DNA of the CDR3 is TGTGCCAGTAGTTTGACAACAGGGCCCAATCAGCCCCAGCATTTT.

The V gene is TRBV5-1, the J gene TRBJ1-1; D is perhaps TRBD1 (5 bases). The V gene's germline CDR1 is SGHRS and CDR2 YFSETQ. This CDR3 has 15 residues. V was clipped by 2 bases and J by 5 bases, with 16 bases between them. For the CDR3, the DNA is TGCGCCAGCAGCTTTAGGGGTTCCTTGCAGACTGAAGCTTTCTTT. This translates into CASSFRGSLQTEAFF.

The chain carries TRBV12-3 or TRBV12-4 and TRBJ2-5; D perhaps matches TRBD2 (6 bases). The length of the CDR3 is 13 residues. V was pared by 8 bases and J by 0 bases, with 10 bases between. CDR3 DNA sequence: TGTGCCAGCCGGGAGTCGAACCAAGAGACCCAGTACTTC. It yields the protein CASRESNQETQYF.

This clone was seen once. This chain's CDR3 is CASSTGSNEKLFF. DNA of the CDR3: TGTGCCAGCAGTACAGGGTCTAATGAAAAACTGTTTTTT. V and J are TRBV12-3 or TRBV12-4 and TRBJ1-4; the D gene is possibly TRBD1 (6 bases). V was cut by 5 bases and J by 3 bases, with 7 bases left in between. This CDR3 contains 13 residues.

This chain uses TRBV19 with TRBJ1-2; perhaps TRBD1 as D (6 bases). The V gene lost 7 bases and the J gene lost 3 bases, with 21 bases spanning the gap. The CDR3 extends over 16 amino acids. CDR1 LNHDA and CDR2 SQIVND come from the germline V gene (reference sequence). This chain's CDR3 is CASKGTIRRGDYGYTF. The CDR3, as DNA: TGTGCCAGTAAGGGGACAATACGTAGAGGGGACTATGGCTACACCTTC. Complete variable domain (other parts from reference TRBV19 and TRBJ1-2): DGGITQSPKYLFRKEGQNVTLSCEQNLNHDAMYWYRQDPGQGLRLIYYSQIVNDFQKGDIAEGYSVSREKKESFPLTVTSAQKNPTAFYLCASKGTIRRGDYGYTFGSGTRLTVV.

The chain carries TRBV3-1 (or the pseudogene TRBV3-2) and TRBJ1-1; TRBD1 agrees at 7 bases. The CDR3 spans 13 residues. J was trimmed by 5 bases and V by 3 bases; bases with no gene match: 3. The germline V gene encodes CDR1 LGHDT and CDR2 YNNKEL (reference sequence). CDR3 coding DNA: TGTGCCAGCAGCCATGCGACAGGGACTGAAGCTTTCTTT. It codes for CASSHATGTEAFF.